This T cell receptor (beta chain) was captured by sequencing in a study of T-cell reconstitution after alpha-beta-depleted transplantation in children. The V end was cut by 9 bases, the J end by 3 bases, with 17 bases between. The germline CDR1 and CDR2 sequences are ENHRY and SYGVKD. CDR3 length: 15 residues. The TCRbeta library was prepared with unique molecular identifiers. MiXCR was run by TCRdb on the PCR reads, yielding one entry per CDR3 protein. Of 420,000 or so distinct CDR3 sequences listed, roughly a tenth are singletons. This chain joins TRBV10-3 and TRBJ2-2; D is possibly TRBD1 or TRBD2 (7 bases each). The sequence came from a human donor who donated a stem cell graft to a child with acute myeloid leukemia. The sample in question was PBMCs from the stem cell graft donor, obtained from the stem cell graft. Here the CDR3 reads CAMSQGGVYTGELFF. CDR3 sequence (DNA): TGTGCCATGAGTCAGGGGGGGGTTTACACCGGGGAGCTGTTTTTT.